Each of the 29 T cell receptor beta chains below was sequenced from the same sample in a study of identifying expanded T cells in peripheral blood. The assay was immunoSEQ multiplex PCR, and TCRdb's table has in-frame clones only and misses some. The table includes more than 85,000 clones, 88% detected once. Sequencing input: blood. Receptor source: a person aged 18 to 75 in good health.

This clone was seen only once. V and J are TRBV12-1 and TRBJ2-3; TRBD2 is the table's D call and was not checked against the DNA. TRBV12-1 is listed as a pseudogene. The CDR3 totals 16 residues. CDR3 protein: CASSFAGSGATDTQYF. In DNA form, the CDR3 reads TGTGCCAGCAGCTTTGCGGGTAGCGGGGCCACAGATACGCAGTATTTT.

The sample holds one count of this clone. V and J are TRBV7-3 and TRBJ2-1; either TRBD1 or TRBD2 may supply D (6 bases each). Germline V CDR1 and CDR2: SGHTA, FQGTGA. CDR3 length: 15 amino acids. V lost 2 bases to trimming and J lost 4 bases, with 12 bases between them. CDR3 coding DNA: TGTGCCAGCAGCTTAGGACGGGGGCGATACAATGAGCAGTTCTTC. Protein sequence: CASSLGRGRYNEQFF.

V is TRBV18 and J is TRBJ2-1, with D perhaps assigned TRBD1 or TRBD2 (5 bases each). Trimming pared 1 base from V and 2 bases from J, leaving 15 bases between. Per germline, CDR1 KGHSH and CDR2 LQKENI. This CDR3 region has 17 residues. The CDR3 nucleotides are TGTGCCAGCTCACCACTAACGGGGACGGGAACCTACAATGAGCAGTTCTTC. Residues: CASSPLTGTGTYNEQFF.

J is TRBJ1-1 and V is TRBV11-2, with a weak D call TRBD1 (5 bases). CDR1 and CDR2 from the germline V gene are SGHAT and FQNNGV. The CDR3 runs 14 residues. The V end lost 1 base, the J end lost 10 bases, and 16 bases lay between the germline ends. The CDR3 DNA reads as TGTGCCAGCAGCTTAGTAGGGGTTCAGTTGGGAGCTTTCTTT. Protein product: CASSLVGVQLGAFF.

The sample holds a few counts of this clone. This rearrangement joins TRBV10-3 to TRBJ1-4, with D perhaps matching TRBD1 (5 bases). Deletions cut 4 bases from V and 8 bases from J, with 14 bases between. The CDR3 is made up of 14 amino acids. CDR1 ENHRY and CDR2 SYGVKD come from the germline V gene. The CDR3 is CAISGTGTVEKLFF. The CDR3 DNA reads as TGTGCCATCAGTGGAACCGGGACGGTAGAAAAACTGTTTTTT.

This sequence joins TRBV30 and TRBJ1-2; no firm D call. Trimming took off 0 bases at V and 7 bases at J, with 12 bases between the two ends. This CDR3 is built from 13 residues. Germline values: CDR1 GTSNPN, CDR2 SVGIG (reference sequence). The CDR3 DNA is TGTGCCTGGAGTGTGACGGTCGAGGGTGGCTACACCTTC. Translating it yields CAWSVTVEGGYTF.

V gene TRBV19 combines with J gene TRBJ2-1; TRBD2 agrees at 7 bases. The CDR3 contains 16 residues. In germline, CDR1 is LNHDA, CDR2 SQIVND (reference sequence). The trim removed 1 base at V and 7 bases at J, leaving 10 bases unmatched. The CDR3 is CASSIVRGRGWNEQFF. The CDR3 DNA reads as TGTGCCAGTAGTATAGTGCGGGGGAGAGGTTGGAATGAGCAGTTCTTC.

The chain has TRBV11-2 and TRBJ1-2; D is possibly TRBD1 (5 bases). The V end was cut by 0 bases, the J end by 2 bases, with 19 bases between. The germline CDR1 and CDR2 sequences are SGHAT and FQNNGV. The CDR3 is 18 amino acids. CDR3 amino acids: CASSLENLGGGKNYGYTF. The CDR3 DNA follows: TGTGCCAGCAGCTTAGAGAATCTTGGGGGTGGGAAGAACTATGGCTACACCTTC.

CDR3 region: CASTYRQENEKLFF. The CDR3 DNA reads as TGTGCCAGCACCTACCGACAGGAAAATGAAAAACTGTTTTTT. This chain uses TRBV2 with TRBJ1-4; TRBD1 might be the D (6 bases). The V and J ends lost 7 bases and 5 bases respectively, with 14 bases between them. The CDR3 spans 14 residues. Germline V gives CDR1 SNHLY, CDR2 FYNNEI.

This clone was counted once. The rearrangement joins TRBV14 to TRBJ1-1; no firm D call. This CDR3 contains 13 residues. The germline CDR1 and CDR2 sequences are SGHDN and FVKESK. Trimming pared 4 bases from V and 1 base from J, leaving 7 bases between. CDR3 sequence: CASSPTRNTEAFF. The CDR3 nucleotides are TGTGCCAGCAGCCCTACAAGGAACACTGAAGCTTTCTTT.

V is TRBV11-2 and J is TRBJ1-4, with TRBD1 matching 8 bases. The ends lost 3 bases at V and 0 bases at J; junction bases unmatched: 0. This CDR3 region has 15 residues. CDR1 and CDR2 (germline): SGHAT, FQNNGV. The CDR3 protein is CASSLTGATNEKLFF. CDR3 in DNA: TGTGCCAGCAGCTTGACAGGGGCAACTAATGAAAAACTGTTTTTT.

The chain uses TRBV5-8 and TRBJ1-2, with 7 bases aligning to TRBD1. The germline V gene encodes CDR1 SGHTS and CDR2 YDEGEE. V shed 0 bases, J shed 4 bases, and the junction held 3 bases outside the gene matches. The CDR3 has 14 amino acids. DNA for the CDR3: TGTGCCAGCAGCTTGGGGACAGGACGCTATGGCTACACCTTC. This sequence encodes CASSLGTGRYGYTF.

This clone was detected only a few times. V is TRBV5-6 and J is TRBJ1-4; D is perhaps TRBD1 (5 bases). V gave up 4 bases and J gave up 8 bases, with 15 bases separating them. This CDR3 is 14 amino acids long. Germline assignment: CDR1 SGHDT and CDR2 YYEEEE. The CDR3 DNA reads TGTGCCAGCAGCCCCGGGGGGGTGAGGGAAAAACTGTTTTTT. This gives the protein CASSPGGVREKLFF. Together with reference TRBV5-6 and TRBJ1-4, the CDR3 gives the full variable domain: DAGVTQSPTHLIKTRGQQVTLRCSPKSGHDTVSWYQQALGQGPQFIFQYYEEEERQRGNFPDRFSGHQFPNYSSELNVNALLLGDSALYLCASSPGGVREKLFFGSGTQLSVL.

The chain uses TRBV19 and TRBJ2-2; D is unclear. From germline, CDR1 is LNHDA and CDR2 SQIVND (reference sequence). This CDR3 comprises 15 residues. Trimming left V 3 bases short and J 0 bases short, with 8 bases between. In DNA form, the CDR3 reads TGTGCCAGTAGTATGGGCCAGACGAACACCGGGGAGCTGTTTTTT. This translates into CASSMGQTNTGELFF.

The rearrangement joins TRBV11-3 to TRBJ2-7; 8 positions agree with TRBD1. There are 14 residues in the CDR3. Germline assignment: CDR1 SGHNT and CDR2 YENEEA. V was clipped by 2 bases and J by 3 bases; unmatched bases: 3. The CDR3 spells CASSLQGQDYEQYF. The CDR3 DNA follows: TGTGCCAGCAGCTTACAGGGACAGGACTACGAGCAGTACTTC.

DNA for the CDR3: TGTGCCAGCAGCACACCCTCCGGGACAGGGGCCCCCACAGATACGCAGTATTTT. Its protein product is CASSTPSGTGAPTDTQYF. V usage is TRBV28 and J usage is TRBJ2-3; TRBD1 aligns across 10 bases. With V trimmed by 6 bases and J by 2 bases, 14 bases remained unmatched. Germline CDR1 and CDR2: MDHEN and SYDVKM. The CDR3 is 18 residues long.

The chain joins TRBV30 to TRBJ1-1; 7 bases map to TRBD1. CDR1 GTSNPN and CDR2 SVGIG come from the germline V gene (reference sequence). The V and J ends lost 2 bases and 6 bases, in that order; junction bases with no gene match: 15. There are 16 residues in the CDR3. This CDR3 is CAWSPTGTRVLSEAFF. The CDR3 DNA is TGTGCCTGGAGTCCGACAGGGACCCGCGTATTGTCTGAAGCTTTCTTT. The full variable domain, rest sourced from reference TRBV30 and TRBJ1-1, is SQTIHQWPATLVQPVGSPLSLECTVEGTSNPNLYWYRQAAGRGLQLLFYSVGIGQISSEVPQNLSASRPQDRQFILSSKKLLLSDSGFYLCAWSPTGTRVLSEAFFGQGTRLTVV.

The chain joins TRBV4-1 to TRBJ1-5; D is ambiguous. The germline V gene encodes CDR1 MGHRA and CDR2 YSYEKL. The V end was cut by 0 bases, the J end by 7 bases, with 7 bases between. This CDR3 contains 13 residues. CDR3 sequence (DNA): TGCGCCAGCAGCCAAGATTCCCGGCAGCCCCAGCATTTT. Translated, it gives CASSQDSRQPQHF.

This chain joins TRBV28 and TRBJ2-6; possibly TRBD1 or TRBD2 for D (6 bases each). This CDR3 has 17 amino acids. The germline V gene has CDR1 MDHEN and CDR2 SYDVKM. With 7 bases removed from V and 2 bases from J, the gap between germline ends came to 18 bases. The CDR3 nucleotides read TGTGCCAGCATCGGAGCTGGGGGGCGACCTGGGGCCAACGTCCTGACTTTC. Translation gives CASIGAGGRPGANVLTF. The whole variable domain, filled in from reference TRBV28 and TRBJ2-6, reads DVKVTQSSRYLVKRTGEKVFLECVQDMDHENMFWYRQDPGLGLRLIYFSYDVKMKEKGDIPEGYSVSREKKERFSLILESASTNQTSMYLCASIGAGGRPGANVLTFGAGSRLTVL.

The chain employs TRBV19 and TRBJ2-7; possibly TRBD1 for D (5 bases). Trimming removed 1 base from V and 2 bases from J, with 18 bases in between. From germline, CDR1 is LNHDA and CDR2 SQIVND (reference sequence). This CDR3 comprises 17 residues. The CDR3 coding sequence is TGTGCCAGTAGTATAGTCCACGACAGAAAGGGTGCCTACGAGCAGTACTTC. Its protein is CASSIVHDRKGAYEQYF.

The chain joins TRBV9 to TRBJ2-5; 9 bases are a match to TRBD2. Germline CDR1 reads SGDLS; CDR2 reads YYNGEE. The V segment lost 4 bases and the J segment 4 bases; nucleotides outside the gene matches: 8. This CDR3 comprises 15 residues. Here the CDR3 reads CASSTLAGVGETQYF. The CDR3 region has the DNA TGTGCCAGCAGCACCTTAGCGGGGGTGGGAGAGACCCAGTACTTC.

The V and J genes are TRBV2 and TRBJ2-1; 8 bases agree with TRBD2. The germline V gene encodes CDR1 SNHLY and CDR2 FYNNEI. V lost 6 bases, J lost 0 bases, and 13 bases stayed unmatched. The CDR3 runs 18 residues. Here the CDR3 reads CASSEAGLGTSSYNEQFF. DNA of the CDR3: TGTGCCAGCAGCGAGGCGGGACTAGGGACCAGCTCCTACAATGAGCAGTTCTTC.

The J gene is TRBJ2-7, the V gene TRBV28, with 7 nucleotides matching TRBD1. Germline V gene data show CDR1 as MDHEN and CDR2 as SYDVKM. This CDR3 has 16 amino acids. V was clipped by 5 bases and J by 0 bases; unmatched bases: 10. CDR3 residues: CASSTPGQSLSYEQYF. As DNA, the CDR3 is TGTGCCAGCAGTACTCCGGGACAGAGTCTCTCCTACGAGCAGTACTTC.

In regard to this clone: One junction end disagrees with the germline gene, perhaps due to a read error. V gene TRBV13 combines with J gene TRBJ1-2; 7 bases fit TRBD1. Germline V gives CDR1 PRHDT, CDR2 FYEKMQ (reference sequence). The CDR3 is 15 residues long. The CDR3 bases are TGTGCCAGCAGCCTAGGGACAGTATCTAACTATGGCTACACCTTC. Protein product: CASSLGTVSNYGYTF.

This chain uses TRBV6-6 with TRBJ1-2, with a possible D match to TRBD1 (5 bases). The CDR3 contains 13 residues. With 10 bases removed from V and 2 bases from J, the gap between germline ends came to 14 bases. Per germline, CDR1 MNHNY and CDR2 SVGAGI (reference sequence). CDR3 loop: CATTDQGNYGYTF. The CDR3 region has the DNA TGTGCCACCACCGATCAGGGCAACTATGGCTACACCTTC.

The V call is TRBV7-2, the J call TRBJ2-7; 9 bases are shared with TRBD1. Per germline, CDR1 SGHTA and CDR2 FQGNSA. The ends lost 5 bases at V and 2 bases at J; junction bases unmatched: 1. The CDR3 length is 13 residues. CDR3 sequence: CASSRQGAYEQYF. The CDR3 region has the DNA TGTGCCAGCAGCCGACAGGGGGCCTACGAGCAGTACTTC.

The CDR3, as DNA: TGTGCCAGCTCACCACCGGGGGGGGACATGAACACTGAAGCTTTCTTT. Its protein product is CASSPPGGDMNTEAFF. The chain joins TRBV18 to TRBJ1-1, with D maybe TRBD1 (6 bases). Germline V gene data show CDR1 as KGHSH and CDR2 as LQKENI. V was trimmed by 0 bases and J by 0 bases, leaving 11 bases between them. This CDR3 is built from 16 residues.

CDR3: CASSWGLTDTQYF. Here the CDR3 DNA reads TGTGCCAGCAGTTGGGGGCTGACAGATACGCAGTATTTT. The chain joins TRBV7-8 to TRBJ2-3, with D possibly TRBD1 on 6 matching bases. V lost 6 bases and J lost 3, with 10 bases in between. Germline V gene sequence: CDR1 SGHVS, CDR2 FQNEAQ. The CDR3 extends over 13 amino acids.

In DNA form, the CDR3 reads TGTGCCAGCAGTTCTACCGCCTCGGGACTGATTAATGAAAAACTGTTTTTT. This encodes CASSSTASGLINEKLFF. The genes are TRBV27 and TRBJ1-4; D is perhaps TRBD1 (5 bases). The germline CDR1 and CDR2 sequences are MNHEY and SMNVEV (reference sequence). The CDR3 is made up of 17 amino acids. V was shortened by 4 bases and J by 4 bases, with 19 bases between the two germline ends. Full variable domain (missing parts from reference TRBV27 and TRBJ1-4): EAQVTQNPRYLITVTGKKLTVTCSQNMNHEYMSWYRQDPGLGLRQIYYSMNVEVTDKGDVPEGYKVSRKEKRNFPLILESPSPNQTSLYFCASSSTASGLINEKLFFGSGTQLSVL.